Shown below are 32 T cell receptor beta chains from a single sample sequenced in a study of cytomegalovirus exposure and HLA in healthy donors. The PCR contained 60 Vbeta and 13 Jbeta primers. Measured with immunoSEQ multiplex PCR; TCRdb has only the in-frame clones, and not every one. The sample holds approximately 160,000 clones, approximately 81% seen once. Specimen: PBMCs. Receptors originate from a male donor in good health and CMV-seronegative.

The V gene is TRBV14, the J gene TRBJ1-1; TRBD1 might be the D (5 bases). The CDR3 sequence is 14 residues long. Germline CDR1 SGHDN, CDR2 FVKESK. V lost 2 bases, J lost 11 bases, and 18 bases lay in between. The CDR3 DNA reads TGTGCCAGCAGCCAATTCGGCGGGGCCTTGGGGGCTTTCTTT. Residues: CASSQFGGALGAFF.

This chain joins TRBV6-6 and TRBJ2-7; D is unresolved. The ends were cut back, 7 bases at V and 5 bases at J, with 9 bases in the middle. This CDR3 is 11 amino acids long. Germline V gene sequence: CDR1 MNHNY, CDR2 SVGAGI (reference sequence). The chain's CDR3 is CASKERDEQYF. The CDR3, as DNA: TGTGCCAGCAAGGAACGGGACGAGCAGTACTTC.

The chain carries TRBV4-2 and TRBJ2-6; possibly TRBD1 for D (6 bases). The V gene lost 0 bases and the J gene lost 1 base, with 7 bases spanning the gap. The CDR3 consists of 16 residues. Germline V lookup: CDR1 LGHNA, CDR2 YNFKEQ. CDR3 residues: CASSQDQGSGANVLTF. CDR3 coding DNA: TGTGCCAGCAGCCAAGATCAGGGGTCTGGGGCCAACGTCCTGACTTTC.

The V call is TRBV28, the J call TRBJ2-1, with TRBD2 matching over 9 bases. V shed 4 bases and J 4 bases; nucleotides not matched to a gene: 8. This CDR3 has 16 amino acids. Germline-derived CDR1 and CDR2 are MDHEN and SYDVKM. The CDR3 DNA reads TGTGCCAGCAGTTCCCTTAGCGGGAGTAGGTACAATGAGCAGTTCTTC. It specifies CASSSLSGSRYNEQFF.

The chain joins TRBV27 to TRBJ1-1, with 9 bases aligning to TRBD1. This CDR3 has 16 residues. Per the germline V gene, CDR1 is MNHEY and CDR2 is SMNVEV (reference sequence). The V segment lost 2 bases and the J segment 3 bases; nucleotides outside the gene matches: 7. The CDR3 DNA follows: TGTGCCAGCAGTTTAAGGGGACAGGGAGCATACACTGAAGCTTTCTTT. This translates into CASSLRGQGAYTEAFF.

This chain connects TRBV5-4 to TRBJ2-6; 11 positions agree with TRBD1. Germline values: CDR1 SGHNT, CDR2 YYREEE (reference sequence). J lost 0 bases, V lost 1 base, and 3 bases had no gene match. The CDR3 sequence is 18 residues long. The CDR3: CASSLPGQGASGANVLTF. CDR3 DNA sequence: TGTGCCAGCAGCTTGCCAGGACAGGGGGCCTCTGGGGCCAACGTCCTGACTTTC.

A single count supports this clone. This sequence joins TRBV6-1 and TRBJ2-1; D may be TRBD1 (6 bases). The V gene's germline CDR1 is MNHNS and CDR2 SASEGT. V was cut by 4 bases and J by 9 bases, with 13 bases left in between. The CDR3 runs to 13 residues. The CDR3 loop is CASSAQDRSEQFF. The CDR3 DNA reads TGTGCCAGCAGTGCACAAGACAGGTCTGAGCAGTTCTTC.

Only one count was recorded for this clone. The chain carries TRBV28 and TRBJ1-6; possible D gene TRBD1, 6 bases. Germline V gives CDR1 MDHEN, CDR2 SYDVKM. V was clipped by 7 bases and J by 7 bases, with 20 bases between them. This CDR3 contains 16 residues. As DNA, the CDR3 is TGTGCCAGCATTCCTAAACACCGACAGGTCAATTCACCCCTCCACTTT. As protein: CASIPKHRQVNSPLHF.

This chain uses TRBV4-2 with TRBJ2-1, with D perhaps matching TRBD2 (6 bases). The germline gives CDR1 LGHNA, CDR2 YNFKEQ. This CDR3 is built from 13 residues. Trimming pared 4 bases from V and 6 bases from J, leaving 10 bases between. CDR3 coding DNA: TGTGCCAGCAGCCCACGGGGAGGCAATGAGCAGTTCTTC. As protein: CASSPRGGNEQFF.

The genes are TRBV19 and TRBJ1-6; D may be TRBD1 (6 bases). The germline V gene has CDR1 LNHDA and CDR2 SQIVND (reference sequence). The CDR3 totals 17 residues. Trimming stripped 0 bases from V and 0 bases from J, with 9 bases between. CDR3 DNA sequence: TGTGCCAGTAGTATAGACACAGGGAACTCCTATAATTCACCCCTCCACTTT. Protein product: CASSIDTGNSYNSPLHF.

The J gene is TRBJ2-7, the V gene TRBV9; 8 bases agree with TRBD1. The CDR3 is 14 amino acids. Losses at the gene ends were 3 bases for V and 1 base for J; bases not matched to a gene: 3. The germline gives CDR1 SGDLS, CDR2 YYNGEE. The CDR3, as DNA: TGTGCCAGCAGCGCCAGGGACAGGTCCTACGAGCAGTACTTC. It encodes CASSARDRSYEQYF.

The chain carries TRBV28 and TRBJ2-7; maybe TRBD2 (6 bases). CDR1 MDHEN and CDR2 SYDVKM come from the germline V gene. V was clipped by 5 bases and J by 3 bases, with 23 bases between them. The length of the CDR3 is 17 residues. The CDR3: CASSTDRSGLLDYEQYF. DNA of the CDR3: TGTGCCAGCAGTACCGATCGTTCGGGACTCCTAGACTACGAGCAGTACTTC. The whole variable domain, remainder taken from reference TRBV28 and TRBJ2-7, is DVKVTQSSRYLVKRTGEKVFLECVQDMDHENMFWYRQDPGLGLRLIYFSYDVKMKEKGDIPEGYSVSREKKERFSLILESASTNQTSMYLCASSTDRSGLLDYEQYFGPGTRLTVT.

This clone occurred once. The V call is TRBV27, the J call TRBJ2-3; TRBD2 matches 10 bases. This CDR3 has 15 residues. Germline CDR1 reads MNHEY; CDR2 reads SMNVEV (reference sequence). After removal of 4 bases from V and 4 bases from J, the junction contained 5 bases not matched to a gene. In nucleotides, the CDR3 is TGTGCCAGCAGTTGGAAGCGGGGGGGGGCAGATACGCAGTATTTT. It specifies CASSWKRGGADTQYF.

This clone was detected once. The chain carries TRBV19 and TRBJ1-2; possibly TRBD1 for D (6 bases). The CDR3 totals 12 residues. Trimming took 8 bases from V and 8 from J, leaving 15 bases between them. Germline V CDR1 and CDR2: LNHDA, SQIVND (reference sequence). Here the CDR3 reads CASGAGVQGYTF. CDR3 DNA: TGTGCCAGTGGGGCAGGGGTTCAGGGCTACACCTTC.

This clone has only a few counts. The CDR3 spells CASSLGGGSTYGYTF. Written as DNA, the CDR3 is TGTGCCAGCAGCTTGGGGGGGGGAAGTACCTATGGCTACACCTTC. The gene calls are TRBV5-8 and TRBJ1-2; TRBD1 is a possible D gene (5 bases). The CDR3 has 15 amino acids. Trimming cost V 0 bases and J 4 bases, with 13 bases left between them. Germline V gene data show CDR1 as SGHTS and CDR2 as YDEGEE.

The J gene is TRBJ1-1, the V gene TRBV11-2; TRBD1 is a possible D gene (6 bases). This CDR3 region has 15 residues. Germline CDR1 is SGHAT and CDR2 is FQNNGV. V shed 1 base and J shed 3 bases, with 12 bases lying between them. For the CDR3, the DNA is TGTGCCAGCAGCTTAGGAGGACCAGGGGACACTGAAGCTTTCTTT. This gives the protein CASSLGGPGDTEAFF.

The CDR3 DNA reads TGTGCCTGGATCCCGGGGGTAATTGGCTATGGCTACACCTTC. It translates to CAWIPGVIGYGYTF. The V call is TRBV30, the J call TRBJ1-2, with a weak D call TRBD1 (5 bases). This CDR3 has 14 amino acids. V lost 4 bases to trimming and J lost 4 bases, with 16 bases between them. Germline values: CDR1 GTSNPN, CDR2 SVGIG (reference sequence).

The chain joins TRBV7-9 to TRBJ2-7; weak D call: TRBD1 (6 bases). From germline, CDR1 is SEHNR and CDR2 FQNEAQ (reference sequence). Trimming took off 4 bases at V and 9 bases at J, with 25 bases between the two ends. There are 16 residues in the CDR3. The CDR3 region has the DNA TGTGCCAGCAGCTGGGAAGCCGGGACAATCTATACGTCGCAGTACTTC. Its protein product is CASSWEAGTIYTSQYF.

V gene TRBV28 combines with J gene TRBJ2-3, with 9 bases aligning to TRBD2. The V and J ends lost 6 bases and 6 bases, in that order; junction bases with no gene match: 19. Per the germline V gene, CDR1 is MDHEN and CDR2 is SYDVKM. The CDR3 has 18 amino acids. CDR3 coding DNA: TGTGCCAGCAGCCCCCCGCCGGCGCTAGCGGGATTTCGGGATACGCAGTATTTT. Protein product: CASSPPPALAGFRDTQYF.

The chain couples TRBV7-9 to TRBJ2-5; TRBD2 agrees at 7 bases. V was pared by 4 bases and J by 0 bases, with 11 bases of the junction left unmatched. The CDR3 has 17 amino acids. Germline CDR1 and CDR2: SEHNR and FQNEAQ (reference sequence). The CDR3 DNA is TGTGCCAGCAGCTCCCCCCATGGGCTAGCGGACCAAGAGACCCAGTACTTC. Translating gives CASSSPHGLADQETQYF.

This rearrangement joins TRBV11-3 to TRBJ2-7; 10 bases agree with TRBD2. This CDR3 has 15 residues. Per germline, CDR1 SGHNT and CDR2 YENEEA. The V and J ends lost 4 bases and 2 bases, in that order; junction bases with no gene match: 5. For the CDR3, the DNA is TGTGCCAGCAGCTCGGATAGCGGGAGGCCCTACGAGCAGTACTTC. Protein product: CASSSDSGRPYEQYF. The full variable domain, its missing parts supplied by reference TRBV11-3 and TRBJ2-7, is EAGVVQSPRYKIIEKKQPVAFWCNPISGHNTLYWYLQNLGQGPELLIRYENEEAVDDSQLPKDRFSAERLKGVDSTLKIQPAELGDSAVYLCASSSDSGRPYEQYFGPGTRLTVT.

This chain's CDR3 is CASSLAANQPQHF. The CDR3 nucleotides are TGTGCCAGCAGCTTAGCGGCTAATCAGCCCCAGCATTTT. The chain is built from TRBV7-6 and TRBJ1-5; no firm D call. Germline V gene lookup returns CDR1 SGHVS and CDR2 FNYEAQ. The CDR3 spans 13 residues. Deletions cut 0 bases from V and 4 bases from J, with 4 bases between.

This chain joins TRBV18 and TRBJ1-5; TRBD1 might be the D (6 bases). Germline loops: CDR1 KGHSH, CDR2 LQKENI. CDR3 size: 13 residues. Trimming cost V 2 bases and J 5 bases, with 7 bases left between them. As DNA, the CDR3 is TGTGCCAGCTCACCAGGGGGCTATCAGCCCCAGCATTTT. This sequence encodes CASSPGGYQPQHF. The variable domain in full, completed from reference TRBV18 and TRBJ1-5, reads NAGVMQNPRHLVRRRGQEARLRCSPMKGHSHVYWYRQLPEEGLKFMVYLQKENIIDESGMPKERFSAEFPKEGPSILRIQQVVRGDSAAYFCASSPGGYQPQHFGDGTRLSIL.

The rearrangement joins TRBV4-2 to TRBJ2-1, with 10 positions matching TRBD2. V was clipped by 0 bases and J by 8 bases; unmatched bases: 7. Germline V gene data show CDR1 as LGHNA and CDR2 as YNFKEQ. The CDR3 consists of 16 residues. DNA for the CDR3: TGTGCCAGCAGCCAAGATCACCCTAGCGGGAGACATGAGCAGTTCTTC. Encoded protein: CASSQDHPSGRHEQFF.

The chain couples TRBV7-3 to TRBJ2-1, with D maybe TRBD1 (5 bases). The germline V gene encodes CDR1 SGHTA and CDR2 FQGTGA. The V gene lost 2 bases and the J gene lost 8 bases, with 10 bases spanning the gap. The CDR3 has 13 amino acids. CDR3 sequence reads: CASSLAGLDEQFF. Written as DNA, the CDR3 is TGTGCCAGCAGCTTAGCAGGGCTCGATGAGCAGTTCTTC.

This clone was seen only once. This chain joins TRBV19 and TRBJ1-6; 7 nucleotides align to TRBD1. The ends lost 3 bases at V and 10 bases at J; junction bases unmatched: 9. Germline loops: CDR1 LNHDA, CDR2 SQIVND (reference sequence). This CDR3 region has 15 residues. The CDR3 nucleotides read TGTGCCAGTAGTATCGGGACAGATGTCAGGTCACCCCTCCACTTT. Protein product: CASSIGTDVRSPLHF.

The rearrangement uses TRBV4-1 and TRBJ1-1; 12 nucleotides align to TRBD1. CDR3 size: 20 residues. The germline gives CDR1 MGHRA, CDR2 YSYEKL. V shed 0 bases, J shed 5 bases, and the junction held 16 bases outside the gene matches. The CDR3 spells CASSQDFRDRGLGVVTEAFF. The DNA for the CDR3 is TGCGCCAGCAGCCAAGATTTCCGGGACAGGGGGCTAGGGGTGGTAACTGAAGCTTTCTTT.

J is TRBJ2-2 and V is TRBV19; TRBD1 aligns across 10 bases. CDR3 size: 20 residues. Unmatched junction bases numbered 19, after V lost 5 bases and J lost 4 bases. Germline CDR1 LNHDA, CDR2 SQIVND (reference sequence). The CDR3 nucleotides read TGTGCCAGTAGTCCCCCCGGGACAGGGGTTTCTCGTTGGGCCACCGGGGAGCTGTTTTTT. Amino acids: CASSPPGTGVSRWATGELFF. Complete variable domain (other parts from reference TRBV19 and TRBJ2-2): DGGITQSPKYLFRKEGQNVTLSCEQNLNHDAMYWYRQDPGQGLRLIYYSQIVNDFQKGDIAEGYSVSREKKESFPLTVTSAQKNPTAFYLCASSPPGTGVSRWATGELFFGEGSRLTVL.

This clone was seen a few times. The CDR3 is CASSPPGDEQYF. The CDR3, as DNA: TGTGCCAGCAGCCCGCCGGGGGACGAGCAGTACTTC. V is TRBV6-5 and J is TRBJ2-7, with TRBD2 as a possible D gene (6 bases). Trimming shortened V by 6 bases and J by 5 bases, and 11 bases separated the two germline ends. This CDR3 contains 12 residues. Germline lookup yields CDR1 MNHEY and CDR2 SVGAGI.

The rearrangement joins TRBV5-4 to TRBJ1-2, with TRBD1 identical over 8 bases. The trim removed 4 bases at V and 4 bases at J, leaving 9 bases unmatched. The CDR3 length is 15 residues. Germline CDR1 is SGHNT and CDR2 is YYREEE (reference sequence). CDR3 bases: TGTGCCAGCAGCCCAGGCGACAGGGGAATCTATGGCTACACCTTC. Residues: CASSPGDRGIYGYTF. Complete variable domain (other parts from reference TRBV5-4 and TRBJ1-2): ETGVTQSPTHLIKTRGQQVTLRCSSQSGHNTVSWYQQALGQGPQFIFQYYREEENGRGNFPPRFSGLQFPNYSSELNVNALELDDSALYLCASSPGDRGIYGYTFGSGTRLTVV.

V is TRBV6-1 and J is TRBJ1-1; D remains ambiguous. The ends were cut back, 5 bases at V and 1 base at J, with 8 bases in the middle. Germline V gene sequence: CDR1 MNHNS, CDR2 SASEGT. CDR3 length: 13 residues. Here the CDR3 reads CASSHKKNTEAFF. The CDR3 coding sequence is TGTGCCAGCAGTCACAAAAAGAACACTGAAGCTTTCTTT.

The chain combines TRBV5-8 with TRBJ2-5, with D perhaps matching TRBD2 (6 bases). The CDR3 is 12 amino acids. Trimming stripped 3 bases from V and 8 bases from J, with 11 bases between. The germline gives CDR1 SGHTS, CDR2 YDEGEE. In DNA, the CDR3 is TGTGCCAGCAGCTCTAGACTAGACACCCAGTACTTC. Protein sequence: CASSSRLDTQYF. The complete variable domain, with remaining parts taken from reference TRBV5-8 and TRBJ2-5, reads EAGVTQSPTHLIKTRGQQATLRCSPISGHTSVYWYQQALGLGLQFLLWYDEGEERNRGNFPPRFSGRQFPNYSSELNVNALELEDSALYLCASSSRLDTQYFGPGTRLLVL.